Listed here are 4 T cell receptor beta chains from one sample, sequenced in a study of shared clonotypes between healthy human individuals (dated by TCRdb to 2019 to 2021). Library construction relied on the immunoSEQ multiplex PCR assay. TCRdb carries this immuneACCESS record with in-frame sequences only. Its versions omit some clonotypes, under half of them owing to an unresolved V gene in the studies checked, with the rest unexplained. The sample profile shows about 660,000 clones; roughly 70% of them were found once. The ten most abundant clones make up less than 2% of the sample. Material: memory CD4+ T cells sorted from blood. What the cell subset or site label conveys for this sample: CD45RA-negative fraction. These receptors originate from a young woman in good health.

This clone was seen a few times. The chain employs TRBV6-1 and TRBJ2-2; 7 bases are shared with TRBD2. This CDR3 is 16 amino acids long. J lost 2 bases, V lost 2 bases, and 5 bases had no gene match. Germline values: CDR1 MNHNS, CDR2 SASEGT. This CDR3 reads CASSEMGGRNTGELFF. CDR3 DNA sequence: TGTGCCAGCAGTGAAATGGGCGGGAGAAACACCGGGGAGCTGTTTTTT.

This sequence joins TRBV7-2 and TRBJ2-5, with 12 positions matching TRBD2. The CDR3 spans 16 residues. V was pared by 3 bases and J by 5 bases, with 7 bases of the junction left unmatched. Germline V lookup: CDR1 SGHTA, CDR2 FQGNSA. The CDR3 is CASSFRLAGVVETQYF. In nucleotides, the CDR3 is TGTGCCAGCAGCTTTAGACTAGCGGGAGTCGTGGAGACCCAGTACTTC.

V is TRBV28 and J is TRBJ1-4, with D possibly being TRBD1 (6 bases). The CDR3 is made up of 15 amino acids. Germline CDR1 is MDHEN and CDR2 is SYDVKM. The V gene lost 3 bases and the J gene lost 7 bases, with 15 bases spanning the gap. CDR3 sequence reads: CASSFYRTASEKLFF. The CDR3 DNA reads as TGTGCCAGCAGTTTTTATCGGACAGCGAGTGAAAAACTGTTTTTT.

This chain uses TRBV11-2 with TRBJ1-4, with D possibly matching TRBD1 (5 bases). This CDR3 has 15 amino acids. Trimming removed 3 bases at V and 6 bases at J, with 14 bases between. Germline V gives CDR1 SGHAT, CDR2 FQNNGV. CDR3 DNA sequence: TGTGCCAGCAGCTTTACAGGAGAGTGGGATGAAAAACTGTTTTTT. Translating gives CASSFTGEWDEKLFF.